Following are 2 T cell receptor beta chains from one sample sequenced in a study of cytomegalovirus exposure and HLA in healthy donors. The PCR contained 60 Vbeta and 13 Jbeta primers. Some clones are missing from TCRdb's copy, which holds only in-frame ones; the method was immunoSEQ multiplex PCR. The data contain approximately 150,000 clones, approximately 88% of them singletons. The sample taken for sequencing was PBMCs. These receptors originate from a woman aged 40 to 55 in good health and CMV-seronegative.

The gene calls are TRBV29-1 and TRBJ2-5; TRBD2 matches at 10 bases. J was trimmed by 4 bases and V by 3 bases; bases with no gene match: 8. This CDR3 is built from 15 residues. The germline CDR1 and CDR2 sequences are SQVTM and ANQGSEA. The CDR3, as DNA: TGCAGCGTTGATATCGGGCTAGCGGGAGTAGAGACCCAGTACTTC. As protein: CSVDIGLAGVETQYF. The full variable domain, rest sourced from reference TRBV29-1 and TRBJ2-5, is SAVISQKPSRDICQRGTSLTIQCQVDSQVTMMFWYRQQPGQSLTLIATANQGSEATYESGFVIDKFPISRPNLTFSTLTVSNMSPEDSSIYLCSVDIGLAGVETQYFGPGTRLLVL.

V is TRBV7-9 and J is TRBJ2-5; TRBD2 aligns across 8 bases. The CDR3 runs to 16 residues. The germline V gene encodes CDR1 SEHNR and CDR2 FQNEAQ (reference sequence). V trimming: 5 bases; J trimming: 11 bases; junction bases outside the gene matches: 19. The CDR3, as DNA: TGTGCCAGCAGCCTCCTTACTAGCGGAGTTGACTTGGAGCAGTACTTC. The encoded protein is CASSLLTSGVDLEQYF.